A selection of T cell receptor beta chains follows, all from one sample in a study of breast tumors, draining lymph nodes, adjacent tissues. TCRdb fed the multiplex PCR reads into MiXCR, producing one record per CDR3 protein. Among 150,000 to 200,000 distinct CDR3 sequences listed, 33% were seen once. Sequenced: axillary lymph node tissue. These receptors all stem from a female donor with breast cancer. Some clones in this sample may be carry-over from other donors' samples. CDR3s leave out the opening cysteine and the closing phenylalanine or tryptophan. Each record gives: J gene, V gene, CDR3 protein.

>TRBJ2-3|TRBV6-1
ASSEPSRLGGPTDTQY
>TRBJ1-2|TRBV5-6
ASSPGTGDGYT
>TRBJ1-6|TRBV18
ASSPEGRGSPLH
>TRBJ2-7|TRBV5-4
ASSFRGTYEQY
>TRBJ1-3|TRBV12-3/TRBV12-4
ASSLPQGAGNTIY
>TRBJ1-2|TRBV7-9
ASSLGTGFLGYT
>TRBJ1-2|TRBV24-1
ATSASWASYGYT
>TRBJ2-7|TRBV20-1
SAIGTGKGPEQY
>TRBJ2-5|TRBV4-2
ASSQAGQGGEETQY
>TRBJ2-3|TRBV15
ATSRQGGEAQY
>TRBJ2-7|TRBV12-3/TRBV12-4
ASSTAVRTSGGAGEQY
>TRBJ2-1|TRBV12-3/TRBV12-4
ASSALAGQSITYNEQF
>TRBJ2-5|TRBV9
ASSVGDRGSQETQY
>TRBJ1-4|TRBV7-9
ASSSSGTGKEEKLF
>.|TRBV19
ASSLDRADQYSNQPQH
>TRBJ2-3|TRBV13
ASSSAGTSGWPSTDTQY
>TRBJ2-7|TRBV13
ASSFLAGAFYEQY
>TRBJ2-5|TRBV2
ASSHFRQGLGGVQETQY
>TRBJ2-3|TRBV20-1
SARDGWSTDTQY
>TRBJ1-3|TRBV6-2/TRBV6-3
ASSAPTNSGNTIY
>TRBJ2-7|TRBV6-2/TRBV6-3
ASSYSGSGLEQY
>TRBJ1-2|TRBV6-1
ASGLLQGDGYT
>TRBJ1-1|TRBV5-1
ASSFRGGGTEAF
>TRBJ2-2|TRBV19
ASTKKGAGPSRPLNTGELF
>TRBJ2-7|TRBV10-3
AISDSPSYEQY
>TRBJ1-2|TRBV7-2
ASSRDGVVTNYGYT
>TRBJ2-5|TRBV5-1
ASSLLGTPSETQY
>TRBJ1-4|TRBV6-1
ASSVGQGNEKLF
>TRBJ2-2|TRBV7-6
ASSLAGGQTGELF
>TRBJ1-6|TRBV20-1
SASRQGLNSPLH
>TRBJ2-2|TRBV6-2/TRBV6-3
ASTGTMNTGELF
>TRBJ2-2|TRBV10-3
AISGRMATGELF
>TRBJ2-7|TRBV19
ASSMGGEGAYEQY
>TRBJ2-2|TRBV4-2
ASSPETGLAGELF
>TRBJ2-7|TRBV9
ASSVGGSMYEQY
>TRBJ1-1|TRBV29-1
SVGRQGRTEAF
>TRBJ2-3|TRBV6-2/TRBV6-3
ASRLRGGLADTQY
>TRBJ2-3|TRBV30
AWGLAGVLTDTQY
>TRBJ1-1|TRBV29-1
SAPDRGNTEAF
>TRBJ1-6|TRBV19
ASSMTGSSYNSPLH
>TRBJ1-2|TRBV10-3
AISNRGGSHGGS
>TRBJ1-5|TRBV16
ASSFRQGPNQPQH
>TRBJ1-5|TRBV30
AWSGRGTNQPQH
>TRBJ2-1|TRBV3-1
ASSPSGSLSNEQF
>TRBJ1-1|TRBV5-8
ASSLDRGLTEAF
>TRBJ2-5|TRBV19
ASSIHISQETQY
>TRBJ2-7|TRBV7-9
ASSRDRGLDEQY
>TRBJ2-2|TRBV20-1
SATPRGATGELF
>TRBJ2-1|TRBV7-8
ASSLWGTDNEQF
>TRBJ2-7|TRBV12-3/TRBV12-4
ASSDSGTQY
>TRBJ1-4|TRBV12-3/TRBV12-4
ASSYYNTGEGGEKLF
>TRBJ2-2|TRBV19
ASSIDRGAGELF
>TRBJ2-2|TRBV20-1
SARAQGRTGELF